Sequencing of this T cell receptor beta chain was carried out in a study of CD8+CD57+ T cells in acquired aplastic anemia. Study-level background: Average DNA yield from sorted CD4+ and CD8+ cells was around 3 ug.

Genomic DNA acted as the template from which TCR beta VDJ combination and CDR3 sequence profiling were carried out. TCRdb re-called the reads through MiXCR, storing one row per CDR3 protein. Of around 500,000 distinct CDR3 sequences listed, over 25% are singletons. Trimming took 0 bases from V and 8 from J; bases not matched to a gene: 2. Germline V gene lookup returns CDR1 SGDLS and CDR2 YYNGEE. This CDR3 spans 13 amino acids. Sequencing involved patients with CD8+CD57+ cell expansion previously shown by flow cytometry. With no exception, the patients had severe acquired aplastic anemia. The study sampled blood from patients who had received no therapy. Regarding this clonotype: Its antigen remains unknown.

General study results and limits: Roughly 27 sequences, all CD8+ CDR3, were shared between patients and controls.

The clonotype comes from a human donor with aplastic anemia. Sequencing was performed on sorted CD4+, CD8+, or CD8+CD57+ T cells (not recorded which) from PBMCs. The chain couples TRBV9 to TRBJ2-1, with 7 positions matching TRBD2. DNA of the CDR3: TGTGCCAGCAGCGTAGTGGGGAGGGATGAGCAGTTCTTC. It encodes CASSVVGRDEQFF.